This T cell receptor (beta chain) was found in a study of OX40 agonist ivuxolimab in advanced cancers. Findings of the study overall: Also showing low normalized T-cell clonal expansion were some of the nonresponders. At 0.1 to 3.0 mg/kg, CD4+ and CD8+ blood T cells expanded clonally by week 6.

Exclusion of a patient followed from autoimmune disease history or systemic immunosuppression. With baseline, cycle 4 day 1, and cycle 7 day 1 as timepoints, blood was sampled. Produced via immunoSEQ multiplex PCR; TCRdb's table is partial and in-frame only. In the table there are about 94,000 clones, around nine tenths of which are singletons. This CDR3 is 14 amino acids long. In germline, CDR1 is MNHEY, CDR2 SVGAGI. V lost 5 bases and J lost 5, with 15 bases in between. For this clone: Its antigen is not known.

This material consisted of CD4+ or CD8+ T cells sorted from blood, taken in a trial of the OX40 agonist ivuxolimab. This sequence originates from an adult with an advanced solid tumor such as melanoma, head and neck, liver or kidney cancer. The chain uses TRBV6-5 and TRBJ2-5, with a possible D match to TRBD2 (5 bases). The CDR3 nucleotides are TGTGCCAGCAGTCCCCGGGTCAGAGGGGAGACCCAGTACTTC. Protein: CASSPRVRGETQYF.